This TCR beta chain was profiled in a study of OX40 agonist ivuxolimab in advanced cancers. CDR1 and CDR2 from the germline V gene are SEHNR and FQNEAQ (reference sequence). Between the trimmed V and J ends, which lost 1 base and 12 bases, there was a span of 13 bases. The CDR3 contains 13 residues. Profiling relied on immunoSEQ multiplex PCR, and the TCRdb table lists in-frame clones only, not all of them. This table has about 70,000 clones, roughly 88% appearing once. In the case of this clone: Its antigen is not identified.

Study-wide findings and caveats: CD4+ and CD8+ blood T cells expanded clonally by week 6 at 0.1 to 3.0 mg/kg.

V usage is TRBV7-9 and J usage is TRBJ2-1, with TRBD2 as a possible D gene (6 bases). The sequencing here drew on CD4+ or CD8+ T cells sorted from blood, taken in a trial of the OX40 agonist ivuxolimab. This receptor was identified in an adult with an advanced solid tumor such as melanoma, head and neck, liver or kidney cancer. The CDR3 here is CASSLVAGMLQFF. CDR3 DNA sequence: TGTGCCAGCAGCTTAGTGGCGGGAATGCTGCAGTTCTTC.